The T cell receptor (beta chain) described here comes from a study of Graves' ophthalmopathy and Graves' hyperthyroidism. About the study: Sampling took place at initial diagnosis, with peripheral blood obtained before any treatment. Notes on the study in general: Progression of ophthalmopathy was predicted by the model with more than 70% sensitivity and around 72% specificity.

The authors amplified TCR beta CDR3 regions, and they did so from RNA transcripts for repertoire sequencing. In the first round, RT-PCR was carried out with HTBI primers, and a multiplex PCR formed the second round. TCRdb re-analysed the multiplex PCR reads in MiXCR, keeping a single row per CDR3 protein. The sample contains 150,000 to 200,000 distinct CDR3 sequences, approximately 40% of which appear only once. The CDR3 has 16 residues. The germline gives CDR1 MNHEY, CDR2 SVGEGT. Trimming removed 4 bases from V and 9 bases from J; junction bases left unmatched: 7. This clonotype was recorded many times. The antigen remains unidentified. Ophthalmopathy was moderately-to-severely active, CAS at least 3, NOSPECS at least 4, lasting under 3 months. The source of the PBMCs was 10 ml of fresh peripheral blood.

The TCR originated in a man aged 25 to 40 with Graves' ophthalmopathy. This chain links TRBV6-2 or TRBV6-3 with TRBJ2-2; 14 bases are shared with TRBD2. The source material was peripheral blood. The CDR3 reads CASSSEGLAGERELFF. The DNA for the CDR3 is TGTGCCAGCAGTTCCGAGGGACTAGCGGGAGAAAGGGAGCTGTTTTTT.